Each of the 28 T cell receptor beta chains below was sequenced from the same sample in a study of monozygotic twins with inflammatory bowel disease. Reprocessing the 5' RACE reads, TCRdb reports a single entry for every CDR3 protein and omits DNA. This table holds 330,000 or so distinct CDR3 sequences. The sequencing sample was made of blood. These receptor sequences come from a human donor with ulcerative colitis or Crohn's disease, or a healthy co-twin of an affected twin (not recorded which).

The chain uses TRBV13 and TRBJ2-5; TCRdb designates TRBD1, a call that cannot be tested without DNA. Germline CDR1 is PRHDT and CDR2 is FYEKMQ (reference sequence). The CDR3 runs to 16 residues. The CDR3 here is CASSFRQEYSPETQYF.

The CDR3 sequence is CASSIPDGIYNEQFF. The chain carries TRBV19 and TRBJ2-1. The CDR3 runs 15 residues. Germline values: CDR1 LNHDA, CDR2 SQIVND (reference sequence).

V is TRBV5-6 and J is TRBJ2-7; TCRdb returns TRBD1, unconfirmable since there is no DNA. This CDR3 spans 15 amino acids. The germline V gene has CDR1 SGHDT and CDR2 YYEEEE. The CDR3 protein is CASSRTGTGSYEQYF.

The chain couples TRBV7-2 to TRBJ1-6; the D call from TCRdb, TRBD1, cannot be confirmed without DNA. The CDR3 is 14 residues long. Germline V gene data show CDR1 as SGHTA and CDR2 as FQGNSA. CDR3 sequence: CASSLDPGGSPLHF.

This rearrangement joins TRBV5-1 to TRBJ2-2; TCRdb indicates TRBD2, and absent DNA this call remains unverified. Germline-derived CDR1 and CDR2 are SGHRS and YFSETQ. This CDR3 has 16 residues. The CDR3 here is CASSLGQEGNTGELFF.

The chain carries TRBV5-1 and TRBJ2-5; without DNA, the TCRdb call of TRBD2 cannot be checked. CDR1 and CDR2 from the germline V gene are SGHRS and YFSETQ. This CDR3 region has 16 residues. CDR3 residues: CASSLAYSGGQETQYF.

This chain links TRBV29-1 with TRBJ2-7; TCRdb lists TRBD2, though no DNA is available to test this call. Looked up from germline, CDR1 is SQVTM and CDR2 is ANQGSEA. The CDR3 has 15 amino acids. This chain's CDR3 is CSVEGLAGRPYEQYF.

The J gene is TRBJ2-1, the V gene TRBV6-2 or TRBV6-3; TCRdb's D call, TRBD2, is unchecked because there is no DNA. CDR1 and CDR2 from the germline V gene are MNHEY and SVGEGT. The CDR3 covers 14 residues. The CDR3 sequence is CASTQGLAYNEQFF.

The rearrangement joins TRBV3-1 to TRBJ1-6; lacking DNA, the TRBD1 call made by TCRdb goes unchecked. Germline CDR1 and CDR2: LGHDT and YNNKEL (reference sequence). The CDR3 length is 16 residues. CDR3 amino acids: CASSQDRAINNSPLHF.

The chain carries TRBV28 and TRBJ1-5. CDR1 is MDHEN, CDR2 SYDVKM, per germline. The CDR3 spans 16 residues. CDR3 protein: CASSLELGEGNQPQHF.

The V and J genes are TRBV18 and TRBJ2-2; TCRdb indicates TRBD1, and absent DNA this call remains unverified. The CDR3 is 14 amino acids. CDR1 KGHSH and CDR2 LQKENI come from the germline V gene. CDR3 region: CASSPLRGPGELFF.

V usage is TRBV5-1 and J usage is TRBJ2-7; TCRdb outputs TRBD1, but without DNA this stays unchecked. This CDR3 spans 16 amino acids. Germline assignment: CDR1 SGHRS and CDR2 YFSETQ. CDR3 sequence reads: CASSLIGRSPGDEQYF.

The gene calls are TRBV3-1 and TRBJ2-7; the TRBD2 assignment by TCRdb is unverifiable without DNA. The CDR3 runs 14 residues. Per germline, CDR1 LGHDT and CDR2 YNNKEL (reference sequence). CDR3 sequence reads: CASSLGTVGYEQYF.

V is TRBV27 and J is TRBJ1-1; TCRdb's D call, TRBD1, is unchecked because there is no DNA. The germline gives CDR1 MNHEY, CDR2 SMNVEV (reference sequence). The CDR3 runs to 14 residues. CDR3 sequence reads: CASSHPQGRSIIFF.

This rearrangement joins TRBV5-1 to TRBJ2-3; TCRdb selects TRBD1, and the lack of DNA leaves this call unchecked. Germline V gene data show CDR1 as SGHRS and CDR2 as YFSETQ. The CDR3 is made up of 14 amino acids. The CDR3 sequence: CASSWVGTTDTQYF.

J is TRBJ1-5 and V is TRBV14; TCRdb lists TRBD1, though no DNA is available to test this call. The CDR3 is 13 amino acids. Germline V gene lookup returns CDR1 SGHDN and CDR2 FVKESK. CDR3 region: CASSQEYRGPQHF.

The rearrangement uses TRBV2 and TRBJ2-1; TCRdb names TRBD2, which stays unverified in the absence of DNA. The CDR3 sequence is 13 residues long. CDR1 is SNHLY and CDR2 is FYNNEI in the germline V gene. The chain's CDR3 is CASNRAPYNEQFF.

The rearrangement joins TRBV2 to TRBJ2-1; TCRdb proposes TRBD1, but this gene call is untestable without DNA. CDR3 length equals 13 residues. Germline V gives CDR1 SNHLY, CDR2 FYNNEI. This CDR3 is CATGGAGNNEQFF. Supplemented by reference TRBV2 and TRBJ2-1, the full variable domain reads EPEVTQTPSHQVTQMGQEVILRCVPISNHLYFYWYRQILGQKVEFLVSFYNNEISEKSEIFDDQFSVERPDGSNFTLKIRSTKLEDSAMYFCATGGAGNNEQFFGPGTRLTVL.

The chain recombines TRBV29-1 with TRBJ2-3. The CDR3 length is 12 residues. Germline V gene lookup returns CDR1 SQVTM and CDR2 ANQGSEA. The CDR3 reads CSVAFDGDTQYF.

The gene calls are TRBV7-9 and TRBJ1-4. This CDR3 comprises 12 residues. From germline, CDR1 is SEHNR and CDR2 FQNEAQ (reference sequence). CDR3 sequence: CASSPFDEKLFF.

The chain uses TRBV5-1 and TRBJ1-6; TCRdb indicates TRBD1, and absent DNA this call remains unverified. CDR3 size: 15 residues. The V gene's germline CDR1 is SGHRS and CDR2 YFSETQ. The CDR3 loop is CASSLDRDPNSPLHF.

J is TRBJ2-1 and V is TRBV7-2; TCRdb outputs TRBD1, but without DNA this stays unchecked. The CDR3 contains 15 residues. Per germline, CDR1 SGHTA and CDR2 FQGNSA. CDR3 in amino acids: CASSLVRVSYNEQFF.

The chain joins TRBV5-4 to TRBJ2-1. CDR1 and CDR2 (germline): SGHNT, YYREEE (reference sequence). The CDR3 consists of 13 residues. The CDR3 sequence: CASSHGWGNEQFF.

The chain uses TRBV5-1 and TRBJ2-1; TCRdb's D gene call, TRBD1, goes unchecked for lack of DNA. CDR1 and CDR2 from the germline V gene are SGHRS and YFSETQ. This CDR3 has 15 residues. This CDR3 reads CASRPRVGGENEQFF.

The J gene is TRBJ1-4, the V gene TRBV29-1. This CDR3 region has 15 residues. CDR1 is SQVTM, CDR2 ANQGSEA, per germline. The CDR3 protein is CSVGKGRSFNEKLFF.

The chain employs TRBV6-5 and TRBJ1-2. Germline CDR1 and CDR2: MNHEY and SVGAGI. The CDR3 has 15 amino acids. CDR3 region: CASSYSDAANYGYTF.

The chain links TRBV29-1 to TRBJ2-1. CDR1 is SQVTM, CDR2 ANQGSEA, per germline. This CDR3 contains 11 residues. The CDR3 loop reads CSVGSNNEQFF.

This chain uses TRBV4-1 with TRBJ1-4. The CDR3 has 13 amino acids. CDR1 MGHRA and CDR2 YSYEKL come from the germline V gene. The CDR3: CASSQVEGHTLFF.